This T cell receptor beta chain stems from a study of T cells in Graves' hyperthyroidism and ophthalmopathy. Amplification targeted TCR beta CDR3 regions from RNA transcripts. The HTBI primer set served for first-round RT-PCR of the TCR CDR3. TCRdb redid the calling of the multiplex PCR reads with MiXCR, one entry per CDR3 protein. Counted here are about 420,000 distinct CDR3 sequences, roughly 13% occurring once; the ten biggest clones make up 5% to 6%. The CDR3 has 14 residues. The germline V and J ends were trimmed by 8 bases and 1 base, with 11 bases remaining between them. Germline values: CDR1 SGHAT, CDR2 FQNNGV.

The sequencing sample was made of blood. The chain combines TRBV11-2 with TRBJ2-2, with D hard to call. This clonotype was obtained from a woman aged 18-30 years with Graves' hyperthyroidism. The CDR3 loop reads CASWTWENTGELFF. The DNA of the CDR3 is TGTGCCAGCTGGACCTGGGAGAACACCGGGGAGCTGTTTTTT.